The text below deals with one TCR beta chain. This sample is drawn from a study of T cell changes during pregnancy in multiple sclerosis. V was pared by 0 bases and J by 4 bases, with 2 bases of the junction left unmatched. CDR3 size: 14 residues. CDR1 is MDHEN and CDR2 is SYDVKM in the germline V gene. Method: immunoSEQ multiplex PCR; TCRdb's copy keeps in-frame clones and lacks some. The table lists roughly 64,000 clones, approximately 92% of them singletons. The sequencing used peripheral blood, collected in the second trimester of pregnancy. The chain combines TRBV28 with TRBJ1-2; 7 positions match TRBD1. The origin of this receptor is a female donor with multiple sclerosis, enrolled in a pregnancy study. CDR3 sequence reads: CASSLWGTVYGYTF. DNA of the CDR3: TGTGCCAGCAGTTTATGGGGGACAGTCTATGGCTACACCTTC.